Listed here are 18 T cell receptor beta chains from one sample, sequenced in a study of T cells in Graves' hyperthyroidism and ophthalmopathy. RNA transcripts were the template for amplifying TCR beta CDR3 regions. The HTBI primer set was used in a first-round RT-PCR of the TCR CDR3. MiXCR, applied by TCRdb to the multiplex PCR reads, yields one record per CDR3 protein. The sample comprises approximately 400,000 distinct CDR3 sequences, approximately 15% of which are singletons, and approximately 9.9% rests with the top ten. The specimen sequenced was blood. The receptors shown here come from a woman in her fifties or sixties with Graves' hyperthyroidism.

This clonotype occurred many times. The rearrangement uses TRBV11-2 and TRBJ2-1; no clear D gene. Trimming removed 2 bases at V and 5 bases at J, with 7 bases between. Germline assignment: CDR1 SGHAT and CDR2 FQNNGV. This CDR3 contains 13 residues. The CDR3 sequence: CASSLSRNNEQFF. CDR3 bases: TGTGCCAGCAGCTTATCCCGAAACAATGAGCAGTTCTTC.

This clonotype was observed at least ten times. The chain combines TRBV30 with TRBJ2-7, with 8 bases fitting TRBD1. This CDR3 comprises 15 residues. V shed 3 bases, J shed 2 bases, and the junction held 9 bases outside the gene matches. Per the germline V gene, CDR1 is GTSNPN and CDR2 is SVGIG (reference sequence). The CDR3 DNA reads as TGTGCCTGGAGAGGACAGGGAAAGGGCACCTACGAGCAGTACTTC. Protein product: CAWRGQGKGTYEQYF.

This clonotype was seen a handful of times. CDR3 loop: CAWRAPGGAAYGYTF. Here the CDR3 DNA reads TGTGCCTGGAGAGCCCCGGGGGGGGCGGCCTATGGCTACACCTTC. The chain uses TRBV30 and TRBJ1-2; D is possibly TRBD1 (6 bases). The V end lost 3 bases, the J end lost 4 bases, and 18 bases lay between the germline ends. Looked up from germline, CDR1 is GTSNPN and CDR2 is SVGIG (reference sequence). CDR3 length: 15 amino acids.

The rearrangement joins TRBV4-2 to TRBJ2-3, with 8 positions matching TRBD2. V shed 2 bases, J shed 6 bases, and the junction held 10 bases outside the gene matches. Per the germline V gene, CDR1 is LGHNA and CDR2 is YNFKEQ. This CDR3 has 16 amino acids. This chain's CDR3 is CASSQWRTGGPDTQYF. DNA for the CDR3: TGTGCCAGCAGCCAATGGCGGACGGGAGGGCCGGATACGCAGTATTTT.

V usage is TRBV19 and J usage is TRBJ2-5, with D possibly called TRBD1 or TRBD2 (5 bases each). The germline V and J ends were trimmed by 0 bases and 2 bases, with 13 bases remaining between them. The V gene's germline CDR1 is LNHDA and CDR2 SQIVND (reference sequence). This CDR3 comprises 16 residues. The CDR3 bases are TGTGCCAGTAGTATAGACTCGAGGGGCGGACAAGAGACCCAGTACTTC. Its translation: CASSIDSRGGQETQYF.

This clonotype was seen ten or more times. This chain links TRBV18 with TRBJ2-7, with TRBD2 identical over 7 bases. CDR1 is KGHSH, CDR2 LQKENI, per germline. The CDR3 has 13 amino acids. J was trimmed by 6 bases and V by 2 bases; bases with no gene match: 4. The CDR3 DNA sequence: TGTGCCAGCTCACCATCGAGGGAGGGCGAGCAGTACTTC. Protein product: CASSPSREGEQYF.

This clonotype was seen more than once but under ten times. V and J are TRBV19 and TRBJ2-3; 11 bases match TRBD2. Trimming removed 5 bases from V and 8 bases from J; junction bases left unmatched: 12. Per germline, CDR1 LNHDA and CDR2 SQIVND (reference sequence). The CDR3 contains 16 residues. The CDR3 reads CASSADGLAGGGTQYF. The CDR3 nucleotides are TGTGCCAGTAGTGCCGACGGGCTAGCGGGAGGAGGTACGCAGTATTTT.

This clonotype has ten or more counts. This chain uses TRBV15 with TRBJ1-1; D might be TRBD1 (6 bases). The CDR3 is 15 residues long. Germline CDR1 reads LNHNV; CDR2 reads YYDKDF (reference sequence). V lost 1 base and J lost 6, with 15 bases in between. The CDR3 bases are TGTGCCACCAGCAGAGTACGACAGGTCCTTGCTGAAGCTTTCTTT. Translation gives CATSRVRQVLAEAFF. Filled out from reference TRBV15 and TRBJ1-1, the complete variable domain reads DAMVIQNPRYQVTQFGKPVTLSCSQTLNHNVMYWYQQKSSQAPKLLFHYYDKDFNNEADTPDNFQSRRPNTSFCFLDIRSPGLGDTAMYLCATSRVRQVLAEAFFGQGTRLTVV.

This clonotype was detected ten times or more. The rearrangement links TRBV6-2 or TRBV6-3 to TRBJ2-7; TRBD1 agrees at 12 bases. The CDR3 is 15 amino acids. The germline gives CDR1 MNHEY, CDR2 SVGEGT. J gave up 3 bases and V 2 bases, and 2 bases lay outside the gene matches. CDR3 region: CASSYGTGGFYEQYF. CDR3 nucleotide sequence: TGTGCCAGCAGTTACGGGACAGGGGGCTTCTACGAGCAGTACTTC.

This clonotype was recorded many times. V usage is TRBV20-1 and J usage is TRBJ1-4; possible D gene TRBD1, 5 bases. Per the germline V gene, CDR1 is DFQATT and CDR2 is SNEGSKA (reference sequence). The CDR3 contains 15 residues. Trimming left V 2 bases short and J 8 bases short, with 18 bases between. CDR3 in amino acids: CSARKGWGVGEKLFF. CDR3 nucleotide sequence: TGCAGTGCTAGAAAGGGCTGGGGCGTGGGAGAAAAACTGTTTTTT.

This clonotype was seen at least ten times. V usage is TRBV9 and J usage is TRBJ2-7, with D possibly being TRBD1 (6 bases). V lost 4 bases and J lost 2, with 19 bases in between. This CDR3 comprises 16 residues. Germline CDR1 reads SGDLS; CDR2 reads YYNGEE. The CDR3 protein is CASSLRAGASTYEQYF. CDR3 nucleotide sequence: TGTGCCAGCAGCCTCCGGGCAGGGGCCTCTACCTACGAGCAGTACTTC.

At least ten counts were recorded for this clonotype. V usage is TRBV5-4 and J usage is TRBJ2-2; 9 bases align to TRBD2. This CDR3 is 16 amino acids long. CDR1 and CDR2 from the germline V gene are SGHNT and YYREEE (reference sequence). V lost 4 bases and J lost 4; bases outside the gene matches: 8. The CDR3 DNA reads TGTGCCAGCAGCAGATTAGCGGGAGATGGCACCGGGGAGCTGTTTTTT. This gives the protein CASSRLAGDGTGELFF. Using reference TRBV5-4 and TRBJ2-2 for the parts outside the CDR3, the full variable domain is ETGVTQSPTHLIKTRGQQVTLRCSSQSGHNTVSWYQQALGQGPQFIFQYYREEENGRGNFPPRFSGLQFPNYSSELNVNALELDDSALYLCASSRLAGDGTGELFFGEGSRLTVL.

The V call is TRBV7-9, the J call TRBJ2-7, with 15 bases matching TRBD2. The CDR3 covers 17 residues. V lost 1 base and J lost 4; bases outside the gene matches: 5. CDR1 is SEHNR and CDR2 is FQNEAQ in the germline V gene (reference sequence). The CDR3 region has the DNA TGTGCCAGCAGCTTAGATCCCGGACTAGCGGGAGGGTACGAGCAGTACTTC. This codes for CASSLDPGLAGGYEQYF.

This clonotype occurred a few times. The CDR3 is CASSLRGQLYNEQFF. The CDR3 nucleotides read TGTGCCAGCAGCTTACGGGGGCAGCTCTACAATGAGCAGTTCTTC. This sequence joins TRBV5-6 and TRBJ2-1, with D perhaps matching TRBD1 or TRBD2 (6 bases each). Germline loops: CDR1 SGHDT, CDR2 YYEEEE. With 2 bases removed from V and 3 bases from J, the gap between germline ends came to 12 bases. The CDR3 runs to 15 residues.

The chain has TRBV5-1 and TRBJ2-7; TRBD2 might be the D (5 bases). Germline V gene data show CDR1 as SGHRS and CDR2 as YFSETQ. The CDR3 runs 14 residues. V was trimmed by 2 bases and J by 6 bases, leaving 15 bases between them. CDR3 DNA sequence: TGCGCCAGCAGCTTTTCGGGAAATCTCGGCGAGCAGTACTTC. It codes for CASSFSGNLGEQYF.

This clonotype was seen ten or more times. This rearrangement joins TRBV20-1 to TRBJ2-1; 12 bases are a match to TRBD2. Germline V gene data show CDR1 as DFQATT and CDR2 as SNEGSKA (reference sequence). V lost 0 bases, J lost 7 bases, and 4 bases stayed unmatched. CDR3 length: 15 residues. CDR3 nucleotide sequence: TGCAGTGCTAGAGAGTCTAGCGGGAGGGGGAATGAGCAGTTCTTC. It codes for CSARESSGRGNEQFF.

This clonotype has a handful of counts. The chain is built from TRBV5-4 and TRBJ2-5; D possibly corresponds to TRBD2 (6 bases). With 0 bases removed from V and 3 bases from J, the gap between germline ends came to 15 bases. Germline CDR1 SGHNT, CDR2 YYREEE (reference sequence). CDR3 length: 16 residues. The CDR3 here is CASSLVYQGGEETQYF. CDR3 DNA: TGTGCCAGCAGCTTGGTTTACCAAGGAGGGGAAGAGACCCAGTACTTC.

This clonotype was detected ten times or more. V usage is TRBV2 and J usage is TRBJ2-7; TRBD2 matches at 13 bases. The CDR3 covers 15 residues. The V segment lost 1 base and the J segment 3 bases; nucleotides outside the gene matches: 0. Germline loops: CDR1 SNHLY, CDR2 FYNNEI. The CDR3 DNA is TGTGCCAGCAGTGAAGGACTAGCGGGAGGCTACGAGCAGTACTTC. It yields the protein CASSEGLAGGYEQYF.